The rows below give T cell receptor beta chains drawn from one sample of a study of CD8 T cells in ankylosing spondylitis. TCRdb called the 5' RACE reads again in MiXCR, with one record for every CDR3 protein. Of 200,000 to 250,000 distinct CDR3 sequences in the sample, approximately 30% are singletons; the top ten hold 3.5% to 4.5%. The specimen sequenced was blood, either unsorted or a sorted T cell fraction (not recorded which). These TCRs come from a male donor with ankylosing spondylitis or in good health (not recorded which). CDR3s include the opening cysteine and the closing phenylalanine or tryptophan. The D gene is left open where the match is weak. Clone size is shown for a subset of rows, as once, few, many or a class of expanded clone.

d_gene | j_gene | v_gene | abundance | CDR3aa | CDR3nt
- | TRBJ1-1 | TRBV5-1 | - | CASAELNTEAFF | TGCGCCAGCGCAGAGTTGAACACTGAAGCTTTCTTT
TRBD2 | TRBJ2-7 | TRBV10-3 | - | CAISQGADRPSGTHF | TGTGCCATCAGTCAAGGGGCCGACCGGCCTAGCGGGACCCACTTC
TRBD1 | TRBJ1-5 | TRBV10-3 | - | CAIRQTGRNQPQHF | TGTGCCATCAGACAGACAGGGCGCAATCAGCCCCAGCATTTT
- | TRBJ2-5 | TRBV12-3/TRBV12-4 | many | CASSLLGETQYF | TGTGCCAGCAGTTTATTGGGGGAGACCCAGTACTTC
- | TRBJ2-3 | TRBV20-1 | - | CSARDRVLVSDTQYF | TGCAGTGCTAGAGATAGGGTGTTGGTTTCAGATACGCAGTATTTT
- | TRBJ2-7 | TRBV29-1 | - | CSVEEGGVGEQYF | TGCAGCGTTGAAGAAGGGGGGGTAGGGGAGCAGTACTTC
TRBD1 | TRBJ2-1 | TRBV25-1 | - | CASSEEGAGYNEQFF | TGTGCCAGCAGTGAAGAGGGGGCGGGCTACAATGAGCAGTTCTTC
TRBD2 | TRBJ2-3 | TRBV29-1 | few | CSVGGLASTDTQYF | TGCAGCGTGGGAGGACTAGCTAGCACAGATACGCAGTATTTT
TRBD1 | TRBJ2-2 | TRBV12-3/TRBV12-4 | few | CASSGTGEGFGELFF | TGTGCCAGCAGTGGGACAGGGGAGGGTTTCGGGGAGCTGTTTTTT
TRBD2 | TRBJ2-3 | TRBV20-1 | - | CSARISGGLVTDTQYF | TGCAGTGCTAGAATCAGCGGGGGCTTGGTAACAGATACGCAGTATTTT
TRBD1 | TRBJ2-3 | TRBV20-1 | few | CSATDRAQGTDTQYF | TGCAGTGCCACAGACAGGGCCCAAGGCACAGATACGCAGTATTTT
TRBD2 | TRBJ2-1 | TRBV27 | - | CASSLSQSSGGGVQFF | TGTGCCAGCAGTTTATCGCAGTCTAGCGGGGGAGGGGTGCAGTTCTTC
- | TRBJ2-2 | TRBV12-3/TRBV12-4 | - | CASSLGSTGELFF | TGTGCCAGCAGTTTGGGGAGCACCGGGGAGCTGTTTTTT
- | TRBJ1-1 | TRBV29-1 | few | CSVTRDQNTEAFF | TGCAGCGTTACCCGGGATCAGAACACTGAAGCTTTCTTT
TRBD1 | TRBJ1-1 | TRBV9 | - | CASSVSGQGFTEAFF | TGTGCCAGCAGCGTATCGGGACAGGGGTTCACTGAAGCTTTCTTT
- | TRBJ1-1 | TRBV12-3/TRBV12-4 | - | CASSLGRVQNTEAFF | TGTGCCAGCAGTTTGGGGAGGGTTCAGAACACTGAAGCTTTCTTT
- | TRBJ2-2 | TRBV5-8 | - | CASSTTGELFF | TGTGCCAGCAGCACCACCGGGGAGCTGTTTTTT
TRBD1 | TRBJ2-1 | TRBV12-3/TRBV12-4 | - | CASSLRETGGAEQFF | TGTGCCAGCAGTTTGAGGGAGACAGGGGGAGCTGAGCAGTTCTTC
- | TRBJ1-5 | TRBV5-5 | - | CASSLVSGVVNQPQHF | TGTGCCAGCAGCTTGGTGTCAGGGGTCGTCAATCAGCCCCAGCATTTT
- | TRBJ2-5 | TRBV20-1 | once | CSALPVVSQETQYF | TGCAGTGCTCTCCCGGTGGTCTCCCAAGAGACCCAGTACTTC
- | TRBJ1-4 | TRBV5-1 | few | CASSPTGRENEKLFF | TGCGCCAGCAGCCCGACGGGACGTGAGAATGAAAAACTGTTTTTT
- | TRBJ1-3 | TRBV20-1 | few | CSARTVRNTIYF | TGCAGTGCTAGGACAGTAAGAAACACCATATATTTT
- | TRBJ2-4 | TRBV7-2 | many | CASSLVQLAKNIQYF | TGTGCCAGCAGCTTAGTACAGTTAGCCAAAAACATTCAGTACTTC
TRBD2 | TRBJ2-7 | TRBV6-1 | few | CASSPNGLAGGSEQYF | TGTGCCAGCAGTCCTAACGGACTAGCGGGGGGGAGCGAGCAGTACTTC
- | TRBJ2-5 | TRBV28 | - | CASSRGDNQETQYF | TGTGCCAGCAGCCGCGGTGACAACCAAGAGACCCAGTACTTC
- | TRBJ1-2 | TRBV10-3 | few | CAISDLTGNYGYTF | TGTGCCATCAGTGATTTAACCGGGAATTATGGCTACACCTTC
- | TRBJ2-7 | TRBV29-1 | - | CSVAGEANYEQYF | TGCAGCGTTGCAGGGGAAGCCAACTACGAGCAGTACTTC
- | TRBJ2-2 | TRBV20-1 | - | CSASPSPAGELFF | TGCAGTGCTAGTCCCTCCCCAGCCGGGGAGCTGTTTTTT
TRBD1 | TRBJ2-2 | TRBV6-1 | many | CASTRTGTNTGELFF | TGTGCCAGCACCAGGACAGGGACAAACACCGGGGAGCTGTTTTTT
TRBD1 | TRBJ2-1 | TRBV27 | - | CASSPEGQGYNEQFF | TGTGCCAGCAGTCCCGAGGGACAGGGATACAATGAGCAGTTCTTC
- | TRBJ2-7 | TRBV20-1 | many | CSASWAGGQIEQYF | TGCAGTGCTAGCTGGGCAGGGGGGCAAATAGAGCAGTACTTC
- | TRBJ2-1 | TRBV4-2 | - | CASSRREGTDNEQFF | TGTGCCAGCAGCCGTAGGGAGGGGACAGACAATGAGCAGTTCTTC
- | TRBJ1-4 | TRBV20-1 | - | CSARDTGGGNEKLFF | TGCAGTGCTAGAGACACCGGGGGAGGGAATGAAAAACTGTTTTTT
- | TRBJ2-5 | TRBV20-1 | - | CSASRRRPDEETQYF | TGCAGTGCTAGCCGCAGGAGACCAGATGAAGAGACCCAGTACTTC
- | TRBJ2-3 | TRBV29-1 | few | CSLTTDTQYF | TGCAGCCTCACAACAGATACGCAGTATTTT
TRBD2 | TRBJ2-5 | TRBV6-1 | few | CASSVPPGLAGLGETQYF | TGTGCCAGCAGCGTCCCGCCGGGACTAGCGGGGTTAGGGGAGACCCAGTACTTC
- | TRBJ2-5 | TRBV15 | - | CATSRGAGVVSQETQYF | TGTGCCACCAGCAGGGGTGCAGGGGTTGTATCGCAAGAGACCCAGTACTTC
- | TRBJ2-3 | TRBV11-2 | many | CASREAATDTQYF | TGTGCCAGCAGAGAGGCGGCCACAGATACGCAGTATTTT
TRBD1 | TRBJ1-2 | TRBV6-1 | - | CASSSTGTGNGYTF | TGTGCCAGCAGCTCTACCGGGACAGGGAATGGCTACACCTTC
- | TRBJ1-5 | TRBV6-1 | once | CASSPFDKDPNQPQHF | TGTGCCAGCAGCCCCTTCGACAAGGACCCCAATCAGCCCCAGCATTTT
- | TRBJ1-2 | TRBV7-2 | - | CASSLRNSAGYTF | TGTGCCAGCAGCTTAAGGAATAGTGCGGGCTACACCTTC
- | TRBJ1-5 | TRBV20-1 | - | CSATPKGQQNQPQHF | TGCAGTGCCACACCTAAAGGACAGCAGAATCAGCCCCAGCATTTT
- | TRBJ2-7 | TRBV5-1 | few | CASSAEGSGYEQYF | TGCGCCAGCAGCGCGGAAGGGAGCGGTTACGAGCAGTACTTC
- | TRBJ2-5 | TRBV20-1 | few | CSARKAGETQYF | TGCAGTGCTAGAAAGGCGGGGGAGACCCAGTACTTC
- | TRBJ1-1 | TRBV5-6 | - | CASSFFGGANTEAFF | TGTGCCAGCAGCTTTTTTGGAGGAGCGAACACTGAAGCTTTCTTT
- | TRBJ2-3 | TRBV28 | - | CASAEDTQYF | TGTGCCAGCGCCGAGGATACGCAGTATTTT
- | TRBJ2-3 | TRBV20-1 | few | CSARPGESTDTQYF | TGCAGTGCTAGACCAGGGGAAAGCACAGATACGCAGTATTTT
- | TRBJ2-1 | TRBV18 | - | CASSPGRVGEQFF | TGTGCCAGCTCACCGGGCAGGGTGGGTGAGCAGTTCTTC
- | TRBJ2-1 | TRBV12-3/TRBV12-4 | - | CASTLTGSSYNEQFF | TGTGCCAGCACCTTGACAGGTAGCTCCTACAATGAGCAGTTCTTC
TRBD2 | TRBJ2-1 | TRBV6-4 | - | CASSDGSGGTNEQFF | TGTGCCAGCAGTGACGGTAGCGGGGGGACTAATGAGCAGTTCTTC
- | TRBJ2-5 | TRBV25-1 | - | CASSAQFTQYF | TGTGCCAGCAGTGCTCAGTTTACCCAGTACTTC
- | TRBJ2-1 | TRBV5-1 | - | CASSLVRVQGEQFF | TGCGCCAGCAGCCTTGTGAGAGTCCAGGGTGAGCAGTTCTTC
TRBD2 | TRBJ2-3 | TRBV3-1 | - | CASSQGGLAADTQYF | TGTGCCAGCAGCCAAGGAGGACTAGCCGCAGATACGCAGTATTTT